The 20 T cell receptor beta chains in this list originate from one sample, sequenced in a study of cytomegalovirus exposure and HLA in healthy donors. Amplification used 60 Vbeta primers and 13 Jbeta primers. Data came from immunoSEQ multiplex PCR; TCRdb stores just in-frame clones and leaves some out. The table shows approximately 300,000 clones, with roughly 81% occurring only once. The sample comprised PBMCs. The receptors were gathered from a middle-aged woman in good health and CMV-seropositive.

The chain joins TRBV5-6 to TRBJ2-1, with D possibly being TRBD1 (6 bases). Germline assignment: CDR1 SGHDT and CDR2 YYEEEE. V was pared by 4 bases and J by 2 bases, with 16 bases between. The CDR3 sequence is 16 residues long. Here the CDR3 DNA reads TGTGCCAGCAGCATCCGACAGGCCACCCCCTACAATGAGCAGTTCTTC. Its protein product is CASSIRQATPYNEQFF.

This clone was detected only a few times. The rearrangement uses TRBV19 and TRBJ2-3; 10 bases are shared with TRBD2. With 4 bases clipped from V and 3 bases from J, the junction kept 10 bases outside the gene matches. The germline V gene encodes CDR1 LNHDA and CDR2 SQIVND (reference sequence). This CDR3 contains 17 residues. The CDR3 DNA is TGTGCCAGTAGTACCAGCGCTAGCGGGAGTCATACAGATACGCAGTATTTT. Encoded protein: CASSTSASGSHTDTQYF.

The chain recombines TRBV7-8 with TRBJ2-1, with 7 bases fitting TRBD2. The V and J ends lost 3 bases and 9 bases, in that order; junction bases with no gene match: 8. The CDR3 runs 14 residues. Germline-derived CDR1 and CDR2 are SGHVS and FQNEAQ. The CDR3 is CASSFGGPSGEQFF. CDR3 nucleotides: TGTGCCAGCAGCTTTGGAGGACCTAGCGGTGAGCAGTTCTTC.

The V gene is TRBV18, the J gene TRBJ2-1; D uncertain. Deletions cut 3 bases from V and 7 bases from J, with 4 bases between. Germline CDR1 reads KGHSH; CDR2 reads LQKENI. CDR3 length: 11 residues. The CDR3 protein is CASSPSNEQFF. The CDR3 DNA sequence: TGTGCCAGCTCACCTTCGAATGAGCAGTTCTTC.

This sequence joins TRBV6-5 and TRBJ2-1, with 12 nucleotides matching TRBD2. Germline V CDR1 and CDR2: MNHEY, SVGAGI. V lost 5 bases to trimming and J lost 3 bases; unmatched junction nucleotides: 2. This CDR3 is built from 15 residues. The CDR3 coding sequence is TGTGCCAGCAGTCGACTAGCGGGAGTCTACAATGAGCAGTTCTTC. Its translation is CASSRLAGVYNEQFF.

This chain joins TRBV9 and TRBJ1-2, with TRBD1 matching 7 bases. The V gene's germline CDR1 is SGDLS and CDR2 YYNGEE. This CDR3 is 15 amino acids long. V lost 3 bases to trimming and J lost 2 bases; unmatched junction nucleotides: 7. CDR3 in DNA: TGTGCCAGCAGCGCACAGGGGCAATTGAACTATGGCTACACCTTC. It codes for CASSAQGQLNYGYTF.

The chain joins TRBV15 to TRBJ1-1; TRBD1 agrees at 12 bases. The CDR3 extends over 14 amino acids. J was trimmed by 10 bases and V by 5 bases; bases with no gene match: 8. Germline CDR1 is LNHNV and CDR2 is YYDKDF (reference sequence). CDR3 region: CATSPGQGAQGAFF. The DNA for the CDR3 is TGTGCCACCAGCCCGGGACAGGGGGCGCAAGGAGCTTTCTTT.

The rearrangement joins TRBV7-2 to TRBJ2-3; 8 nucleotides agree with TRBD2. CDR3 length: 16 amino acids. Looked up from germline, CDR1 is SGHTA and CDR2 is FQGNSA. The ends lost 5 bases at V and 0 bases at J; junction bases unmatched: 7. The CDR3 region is CASSTPTSGSTDTQYF. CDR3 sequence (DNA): TGTGCCAGCAGCACACCAACTAGCGGTAGCACAGATACGCAGTATTTT.

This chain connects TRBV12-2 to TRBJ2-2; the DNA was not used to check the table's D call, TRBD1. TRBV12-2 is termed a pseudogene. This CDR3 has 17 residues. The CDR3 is CASRLVYRGPHPGELFF. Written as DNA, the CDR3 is TGTGCAAGTCGCTTAGTTTACAGGGGGCCCCACCCCGGGGAGCTGTTTTTT.

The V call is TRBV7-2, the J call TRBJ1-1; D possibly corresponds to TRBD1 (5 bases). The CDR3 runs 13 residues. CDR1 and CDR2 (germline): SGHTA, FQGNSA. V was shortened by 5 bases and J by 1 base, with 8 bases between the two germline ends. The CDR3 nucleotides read TGTGCCAGCAGCCCAGGACAGAACACTGAAGCTTTCTTT. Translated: CASSPGQNTEAFF.

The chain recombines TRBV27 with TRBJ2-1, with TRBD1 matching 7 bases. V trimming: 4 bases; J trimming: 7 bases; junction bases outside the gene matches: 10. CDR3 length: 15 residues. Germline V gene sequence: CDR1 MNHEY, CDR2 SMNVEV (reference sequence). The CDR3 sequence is CASSYRGDSANEQFF. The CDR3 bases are TGTGCCAGCAGTTACAGGGGAGACAGTGCGAATGAGCAGTTCTTC.

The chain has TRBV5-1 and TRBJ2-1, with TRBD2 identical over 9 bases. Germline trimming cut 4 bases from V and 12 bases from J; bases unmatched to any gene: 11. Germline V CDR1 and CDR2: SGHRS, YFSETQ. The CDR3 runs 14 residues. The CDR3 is CASSKPGLAPAQFF. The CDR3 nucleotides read TGCGCCAGCAGCAAACCGGGACTAGCTCCTGCGCAGTTCTTC.

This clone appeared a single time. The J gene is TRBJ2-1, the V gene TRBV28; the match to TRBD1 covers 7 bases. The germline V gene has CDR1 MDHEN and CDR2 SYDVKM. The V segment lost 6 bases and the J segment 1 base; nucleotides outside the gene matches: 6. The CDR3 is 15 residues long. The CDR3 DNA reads TGTGCCAGCAGACCAGGGGGTAAGTCCTACAATGAGCAGTTCTTC. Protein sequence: CASRPGGKSYNEQFF. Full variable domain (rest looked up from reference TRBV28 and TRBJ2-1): DVKVTQSSRYLVKRTGEKVFLECVQDMDHENMFWYRQDPGLGLRLIYFSYDVKMKEKGDIPEGYSVSREKKERFSLILESASTNQTSMYLCASRPGGKSYNEQFFGPGTRLTVL.

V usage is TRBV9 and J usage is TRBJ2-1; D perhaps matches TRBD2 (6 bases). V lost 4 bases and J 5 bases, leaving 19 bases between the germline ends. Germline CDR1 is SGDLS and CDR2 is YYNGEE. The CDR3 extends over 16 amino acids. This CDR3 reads CASSSGTSQGNNEQFF. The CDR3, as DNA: TGTGCCAGCAGCTCAGGGACTTCCCAAGGGAACAATGAGCAGTTCTTC.

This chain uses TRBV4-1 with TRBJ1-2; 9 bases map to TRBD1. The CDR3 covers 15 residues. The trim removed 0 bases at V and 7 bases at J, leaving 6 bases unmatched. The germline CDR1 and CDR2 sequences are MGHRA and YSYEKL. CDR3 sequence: CASSQDYRGLSGYTF. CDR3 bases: TGCGCCAGCAGCCAAGATTACAGGGGGCTTAGTGGCTACACCTTC.

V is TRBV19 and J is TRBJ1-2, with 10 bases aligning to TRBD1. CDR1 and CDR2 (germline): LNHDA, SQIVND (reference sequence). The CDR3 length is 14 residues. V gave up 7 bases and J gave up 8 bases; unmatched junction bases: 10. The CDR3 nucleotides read TGTGCCAGTACCTTCGGGGACAGGGGATTCGGCTACACCTTC. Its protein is CASTFGDRGFGYTF. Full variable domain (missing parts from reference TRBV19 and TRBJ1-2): DGGITQSPKYLFRKEGQNVTLSCEQNLNHDAMYWYRQDPGQGLRLIYYSQIVNDFQKGDIAEGYSVSREKKESFPLTVTSAQKNPTAFYLCASTFGDRGFGYTFGSGTRLTVV.

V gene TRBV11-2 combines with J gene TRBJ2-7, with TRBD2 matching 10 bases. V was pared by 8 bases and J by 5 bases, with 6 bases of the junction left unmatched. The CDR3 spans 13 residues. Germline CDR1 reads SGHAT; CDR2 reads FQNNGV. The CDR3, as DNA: TGTGCCAGCCAACTAGCGGGAAGCCACGAGCAGTACTTC. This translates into CASQLAGSHEQYF.

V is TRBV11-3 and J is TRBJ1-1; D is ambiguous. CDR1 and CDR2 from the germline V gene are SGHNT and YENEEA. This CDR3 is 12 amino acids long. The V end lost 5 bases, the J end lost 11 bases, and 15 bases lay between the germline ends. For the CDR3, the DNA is TGTGCCAGCAGCCGTGGAGGAGGTGGGGCTTTCTTT. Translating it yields CASSRGGGGAFF.

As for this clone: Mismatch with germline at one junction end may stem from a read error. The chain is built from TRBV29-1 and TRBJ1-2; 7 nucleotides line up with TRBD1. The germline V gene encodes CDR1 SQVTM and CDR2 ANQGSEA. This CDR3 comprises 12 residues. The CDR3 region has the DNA TGCAGCGTTTGGCGACAGGGTTTGGGCTGCACCTTC. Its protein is CSVWRQGLGCTF.

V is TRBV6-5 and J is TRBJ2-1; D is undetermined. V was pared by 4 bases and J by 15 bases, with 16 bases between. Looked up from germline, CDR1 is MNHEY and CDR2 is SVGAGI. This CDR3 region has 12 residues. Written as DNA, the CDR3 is TGTGCCAGCAGTTCCCCTAGAGGTATTGCGTTCTTC. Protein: CASSSPRGIAFF.